Sequencing of this T cell receptor (beta chain) was carried out in a study of breast tumors, draining lymph nodes, adjacent tissues. Overall study findings and caveats: The data were judged consistent with most tumor T cells coming from lymph node and expanding in tumor. Tumors had less TCR diversity than lymph nodes, more than nontumor tissue.

At least ten counts were recorded for this clonotype. The target antigen is unknown. MiXCR was run by TCRdb on the multiplex PCR reads, yielding one entry per CDR3 protein. The sample carries fewer than 300,000 distinct CDR3 sequences, about a third recorded once. There are 14 residues in the CDR3. Trimming removed 1 base at V and 0 bases at J, with 7 bases between. CDR1 and CDR2 from the germline V gene are SEHNR and FQNEAQ (reference sequence). Samples came from axillary lymph nodes draining the breast cancer. The TCR was taken from a female donor with breast cancer. Some clones in this sample may be carry-over from other donors' samples. The sample consisted of axillary lymph node tissue. J is TRBJ2-7 and V is TRBV7-9; D is ambiguous. The CDR3 DNA sequence: TGTGCCAGCAGCTTAGGTCCGAGCTCCTACGAGCAGTACTTC. Encoded protein: CASSLGPSSYEQYF.